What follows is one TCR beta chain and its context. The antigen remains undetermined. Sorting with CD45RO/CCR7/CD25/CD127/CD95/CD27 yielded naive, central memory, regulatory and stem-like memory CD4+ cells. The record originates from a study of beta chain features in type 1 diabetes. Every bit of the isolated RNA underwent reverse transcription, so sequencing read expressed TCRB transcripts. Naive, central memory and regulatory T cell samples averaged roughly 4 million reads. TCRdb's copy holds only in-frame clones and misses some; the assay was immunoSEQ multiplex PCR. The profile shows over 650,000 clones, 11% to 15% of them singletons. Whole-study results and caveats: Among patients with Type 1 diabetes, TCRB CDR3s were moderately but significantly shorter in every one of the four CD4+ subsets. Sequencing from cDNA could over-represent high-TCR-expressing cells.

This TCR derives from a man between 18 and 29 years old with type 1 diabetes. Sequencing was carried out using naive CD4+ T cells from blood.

CDR3 nucleotides: TGTGCCAGCTCACCACTTTCGGGACAGGGGAACACCGGGGAGCTGTTTTTT. Translated: CASSPLSGQGNTGELFF. The chain recombines TRBV18 with TRBJ2-2; 9 bases match TRBD1. Trimming cost V 1 base and J 1 base; bases outside gene matches: 4. Germline V gene sequence: CDR1 KGHSH, CDR2 LQKENI. The CDR3 totals 17 residues.